What follows are 4 T cell receptor beta chains derived from one specimen sequenced in a study of blood T cell repertoires in COVID-19. Method: immunoSEQ multiplex PCR; TCRdb's copy keeps in-frame clones and lacks some. This table has around 37,000 clones, approximately 80% appearing once. The sequenced sample consisted of peripheral blood. These receptors all stem from a man aged 50 or older with active COVID-19.

V usage is TRBV7-2 and J usage is TRBJ2-5, with D perhaps matching TRBD2 (6 bases). This CDR3 region has 16 residues. V was cut by 0 bases and J by 5 bases, with 16 bases left in between. Per the germline V gene, CDR1 is SGHTA and CDR2 is FQGNSA. The CDR3 loop is CASSLASGATGETQYF. CDR3 bases: TGTGCCAGCAGCTTAGCTAGCGGCGCTACCGGGGAGACCCAGTACTTC.

The rearrangement links TRBV12-3 or TRBV12-4 to TRBJ2-4; TRBD1 is a possible D gene (5 bases). Trimming stripped 7 bases from V and 6 bases from J, with 10 bases between. The CDR3 covers 12 residues. The CDR3 spells CASTKGANIQYF. The CDR3 DNA reads TGTGCCAGCACCAAAGGGGCAAACATTCAGTACTTC.

The chain joins TRBV10-1 to TRBJ2-7; 9 bases line up with TRBD2. In germline, CDR1 is WNHNN, CDR2 SYGVQD (reference sequence). The CDR3 extends over 16 amino acids. J lost 3 bases, V lost 0 bases, and 6 bases had no gene match. Here the CDR3 reads CASSESVIAGVYEQYF. The DNA for the CDR3 is TGCGCCAGCAGTGAGTCGGTGATAGCGGGGGTCTACGAGCAGTACTTC.

This clone was detected only a few times. The rearrangement joins TRBV6-5 to TRBJ1-2; no definite D call. Germline V gene lookup returns CDR1 MNHEY and CDR2 SVGAGI. The germline V and J ends were trimmed by 8 bases and 4 bases, with 11 bases remaining between them. The CDR3 is 12 amino acids. The CDR3 nucleotides are TGTGCCAGCGGAACAGTCTTCTATGGCTACACCTTC. The encoded protein is CASGTVFYGYTF.